The rows below give T cell receptor beta chains drawn from one sample of a study of T cell responses to AZD1222 COVID-19 vaccine. Assay: immunoSEQ multiplex PCR; the TCRdb copy retains only in-frame clones and omits some. The sample lists about 190,000 clones, approximately 90% seen once, with 0.99% in the top ten. The source material was peripheral blood, sampled on day 0 of AZD1222 vaccination. Every receptor here comes from an adult in good health. Each CDR3 is given with its conserved first and last residue. D genes are given only for firm matches. Size tells how often a clone was seen (once, few, many) or the class of an expanded clone, and some rows leave it out.

d_gene,j_gene,v_gene,abundance,CDR3nt,CDR3aa
TRBD2,TRBJ2-1,TRBV7-9,-,TGTGCCAGCAGATTTAGCGGGAGGACACACAATGAGCAGTTCTTC,CASRFSGRTHNEQFF
-,TRBJ2-6,TRBV9,-,TGTGCCAGTTTTGAGGGGGCGACTAGCTCTGGGGCCAACGTCCTGACTTTC,CASFEGATSSGANVLTF
TRBD2,TRBJ2-7,TRBV9,-,TGTGCCAGCAGCCCCCGACTAGCGGGCGAGCAGTACTTC,CASSPRLAGEQYF
TRBD1,TRBJ2-1,TRBV18,-,TGTGCCAGCTCACCGCAGGGACAGGCGGTCTACAATGAGCAGTTCTTC,CASSPQGQAVYNEQFF
TRBD2,TRBJ2-3,TRBV4-2,-,TGTGCCAGCAGCCAGGTCGGGACTAGCGGGGGGACAGATACGCAGTATTTT,CASSQVGTSGGTDTQYF
-,TRBJ2-3,TRBV18,-,TGTGCCAGCTCACCAGGAGATACGCAGTATTTT,CASSPGDTQYF
-,TRBJ1-4,TRBV28,-,TGTGCCAGCAGTTTTACCGGGACGAAAGAAAAACTGTTTTTT,CASSFTGTKEKLFF
-,TRBJ1-4,TRBV2,few,TGTGCCAGCAGTGCAGGGGCGGTTGAAAAACTGTTTTTT,CASSAGAVEKLFF
-,TRBJ1-5,TRBV7-8,-,TGTGCCAGCAGCCCCCGGGGGCCACGGAATCAGCCCCAGCATTTT,CASSPRGPRNQPQHF
-,TRBJ2-1,TRBV9,-,TGTGCCAGCAGCGTAAGGCTGAACAATGAGCAGTTCTTC,CASSVRLNNEQFF
-,TRBJ2-1,TRBV5-1,once,TGCGCCAGCAGCCTTCTGAACAGGGTCTACAATGAGCAGTTCTTC,CASSLLNRVYNEQFF
-,TRBJ2-5,TRBV2,-,TGTGCCAGCAGTGAGACGCAGGGCCAAGAGACCCAGTACTTC,CASSETQGQETQYF
TRBD1,TRBJ1-6,TRBV5-4,-,TGTGCCAGCAGCTTGGGAACTAGAACAGGGGAGGGCTATAATTCACCCCTCCACTTT,CASSLGTRTGEGYNSPLHF
-,TRBJ1-1,TRBV19,-,TGTGCCAGTATGGTCGGGGGCCCTATGAACACTGAAGCTTTCTTT,CASMVGGPMNTEAFF
TRBD2,TRBJ2-1,TRBV19,-,TGTGCCAGTAGTATTCACCTAGCGGGAGAACTTCCCGCGTACAATGAGCAGTTCTTC,CASSIHLAGELPAYNEQFF
TRBD2,TRBJ2-1,TRBV27,-,TGTGCCATTGGGACTAGCGGGAGAAATGAGCAGTTCTTC,CAIGTSGRNEQFF
-,TRBJ1-1,TRBV7-2,-,TGTGCCAGCAGCCCCCGGAGGGAGGGCACTGAAGCTTTCTTT,CASSPRREGTEAFF
TRBD2,TRBJ2-3,TRBV18,once,TGTGCCAGCTCACCACGCTTAGCGGGGAGTAGCACAGATACGCAGTATTTT,CASSPRLAGSSTDTQYF
TRBD2,TRBJ2-7,TRBV3-1/TRBV3-2,-,TGTGCCAGCAGCCAAAGCGGGAGGAGCTCCTACGAGCAGTACTTC,CASSQSGRSSYEQYF
-,TRBJ1-2,TRBV4-1,-,TGCGCCAGCAGCCCACGCCGGGACCCGATAGCGTGGGGCTACACCTTC,CASSPRRDPIAWGYTF
TRBD2,TRBJ2-7,TRBV11-2,-,TGTGCCAGCAGCCCCGGTGCGCGGGAGGGGTACGAGCAGTACTTC,CASSPGAREGYEQYF
TRBD2,TRBJ2-1,TRBV14,-,TGTGCCAGCAGCCAAGTCGGCGGGAGGGTCTACAATGAGCAGTTCTTC,CASSQVGGRVYNEQFF
TRBD2,TRBJ2-5,TRBV7-8,-,TGTGCCAGCAGCCCCGGACTAGTGGGGGGGGTTGTAGAGACCCAGTACTTC,CASSPGLVGGVVETQYF
-,TRBJ2-7,TRBV19,-,TGTGCCAGTAGTAACTATCTCGGGGCCCCCTACGAGCAGTACTTC,CASSNYLGAPYEQYF
TRBD2,TRBJ2-6,TRBV10-3,-,TGTGCCATCACGGGACTAGTTCGGTCTTCTTCTGGGGCCAACGTCCTGACTTTC,CAITGLVRSSSGANVLTF
TRBD2,TRBJ2-1,TRBV7-9,-,TGTGCCAGCAGCTTAGAAGCCGGGGGGTGGTTGAATGAGCAGTTCTTC,CASSLEAGGWLNEQFF
TRBD2,TRBJ2-1,TRBV5-4,-,TGTGCCAGCAGCTTGGACCTAGCGGGGCCCTTACACAATGAGCAGTTCTTC,CASSLDLAGPLHNEQFF
-,TRBJ2-1,TRBV12-3/TRBV12-4,-,TGTGCCAGCGCCCCGGGGGTCTACAATGAGCAGTTCTTC,CASAPGVYNEQFF
TRBD1,TRBJ2-7,TRBV28,-,TGTGCCAGCAGCCCGAATGGACAGGGGTTGCCCTACGAGCAGTACTTC,CASSPNGQGLPYEQYF
TRBD1,TRBJ2-1,TRBV13,-,TGTGCCAGCAGCTGGGACAGGGGGTATGAGCAGTTCTTC,CASSWDRGYEQFF
-,TRBJ2-7,TRBV10-3,-,TGTGCCATCAGTGACCTTACAGGGGAGGACGAGCAGTACTTC,CAISDLTGEDEQYF
-,TRBJ1-4,TRBV5-4,-,TGTGCCAGCAGCTCTGGATCAACTAATGAAAAACTGTTTTTT,CASSSGSTNEKLFF
-,TRBJ1-1,TRBV11-2,-,TGTGCCAGCAGCTCGAGGGGAGGGGATGAAGCTTTCTTT,CASSSRGGDEAFF
TRBD1,TRBJ1-4,TRBV19,-,TGTGCCAGCCACTCGACAGGGCAGAATGAAAAACTGTTTTTT,CASHSTGQNEKLFF
TRBD1,TRBJ2-3,TRBV2,-,TGTGCCAGCAGTGAAGCCGGGACAGGGAGTACAGATACGCAGTATTTT,CASSEAGTGSTDTQYF